The text below deals with one T cell receptor beta chain. What it binds is unknown. This sample is part of a study of cytomegalovirus exposure and HLA in healthy donors. Researchers ran the PCR with 60 Vbeta and 13 Jbeta primers. Sequencing was performed with immunoSEQ multiplex PCR; in TCRdb, only in-frame clones are kept and a portion is missing. The repertoire holds roughly 220,000 clones, with approximately 70% as singletons. Regarding the study as a whole: Donors belonging to an Asian-associated ancestry cluster reportedly showed fewer N-insertions in productive TCRs than the roughly 670-donor mean, according to what a later analysis found. Reportedly, cytomegalovirus status was diagnosed with high sensitivity and specificity. Later work found most CMV-associated TCR beta chains apparently HLA-restricted.

The sequence was obtained from a middle-aged man in good health and CMV-seropositive. Specimen: PBMCs.

CDR3 DNA: TGCGCCAGCAGGGAAGCTAGCGGGGGGCCCTACGAGCAGTACTTC. Its protein is CASREASGGPYEQYF. This chain connects TRBV5-1 to TRBJ2-5, with 11 bases identical to TRBD2. Judging by the DNA end, TRBJ2-7 fits better; the J call may be wrong. Germline CDR1 is SGHRS and CDR2 is YFSETQ. This CDR3 spans 15 amino acids.